The clone carrying this TCR beta chain has a count of ten or more. Its antigen is as yet unknown. The data derive from a study of neurological immune-mediated disorders. Study summary: The disease course was relapsing-remitting in around 31 and secondary progressive in about 8.5% of the roughly 34 multiple sclerosis patients.

The authors obtained over 200 million TCR-beta sequences from 15-18 subjects per sequencing run. One entry per CDR3 protein, called by TCRdb with MiXCR from the 5' RACE reads. Among about 62,000 distinct CDR3 sequences, less than 6% were seen once, and the ten largest hold roughly 3.2%. Overall study results and limits: One related-CDR3 cluster, identified by phylogenetic grouping, held the repertoires of 18 of 34 multiple sclerosis patients and was a possible signature.

2 million PBMCs stored at -80 C were the source of the unsorted libraries. The CDR3 consists of 11 residues. CDR1 and CDR2 from the germline V gene are SGHDT and YYEEEE. V lost 3 bases and J lost 8, with 7 bases in between. The rearrangement uses TRBV5-6 and TRBJ2-3, with D unresolved. The sequencing input was PBMCs. This TCR was recovered from a woman between 50 and 59 years old with multiple sclerosis. The CDR3, as DNA: TGTGCCAGCAGCTCCCTCGGTACGCAGTATTTT. Residues: CASSSLGTQYF.